This TCR beta chain was recovered during a study of T cell repertoires in cytomegalovirus infection. The CDR3 contains 15 residues. Trimming took off 4 bases at V and 4 bases at J, with 13 bases between the two ends. Germline V gene lookup returns CDR1 LGHNA and CDR2 YNFKEQ. As concerns this clonotype: Antigen unknown.

Using its own MiXCR run on the reads, TCRdb lists one record per CDR3 protein. The table records roughly 920,000 distinct CDR3 sequences, less than 35% of them present only once. Sequenced material: cultured CD8+ T cells from PBMCs, taken from culture after CMV antigen stimulation. This sequence was found in a human donor in good health (CMV status not recorded). Some clones in this sample may be carry-over from other donors' samples. This sequence joins TRBV4-2 and TRBJ1-4; D call uncertain. The CDR3 reads CASSPFKGNNEKLFF. The CDR3 region has the DNA TGTGCCAGCAGCCCGTTCAAGGGAAATAATGAAAAACTGTTTTTT.